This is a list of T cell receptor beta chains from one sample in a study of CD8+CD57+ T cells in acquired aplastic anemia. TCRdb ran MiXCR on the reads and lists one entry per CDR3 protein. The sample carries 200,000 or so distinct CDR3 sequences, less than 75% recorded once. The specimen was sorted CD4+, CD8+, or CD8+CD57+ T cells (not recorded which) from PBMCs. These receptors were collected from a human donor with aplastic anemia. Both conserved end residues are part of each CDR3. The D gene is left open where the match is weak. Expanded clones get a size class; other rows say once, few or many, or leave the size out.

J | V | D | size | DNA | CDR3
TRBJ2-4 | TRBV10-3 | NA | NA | TGTGCCATCATTATTAATCCGGCGGGTGAAGGGTCGCGCAAAAACATTCAGTACTTC | CAIIINPAGEGSRKNIQYF
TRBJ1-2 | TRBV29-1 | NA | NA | TGCAGCGTTGACGCGGGAGTCGACTATGGCTACACCTTC | CSVDAGVDYGYTF
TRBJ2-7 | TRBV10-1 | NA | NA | TGCGCCAGCAGTGAGCCGGGCTACGAGCAGTACTTC | CASSEPGYEQYF
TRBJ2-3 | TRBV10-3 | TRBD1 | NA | TGTGCCATCAGTCTGGGACAGGGGTCCGATACGCAGTATTTT | CAISLGQGSDTQYF
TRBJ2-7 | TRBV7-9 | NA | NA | TGTGCCAGCAGCAGGGCCACTCTCTACGAGCAGTACTTC | CASSRATLYEQYF
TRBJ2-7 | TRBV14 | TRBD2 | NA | TGTGCCAGCAGCCCCGGGACTAGCGGGATTGTCACCTACGAGCAGTACTTC | CASSPGTSGIVTYEQYF
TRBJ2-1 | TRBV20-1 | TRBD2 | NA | TGCAGTGCTAGAGTAGCGGGGGGCCGGTACAATGAGCAGTTCTTC | CSARVAGGRYNEQFF
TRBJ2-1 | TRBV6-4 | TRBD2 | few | TGTGCCAGCAGTGACTCTGACGGGGGGGAGCAGTTCTTC | CASSDSDGGEQFF
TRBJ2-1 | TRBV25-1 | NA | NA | TGTGCCAGCAGTGAATTCCAGGCACTCCATGAGCAGTTCTTC | CASSEFQALHEQFF
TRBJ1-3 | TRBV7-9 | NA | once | TGTGCCAGCAGCTTCCAGGGAGGTGGAAACACCATATATTTT | CASSFQGGGNTIYF
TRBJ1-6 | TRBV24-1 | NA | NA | TGTGCCACCAGTGATTTGCAAGGTGGCAGAAGCTCCTATAATTCACCCCTCCACTTT | CATSDLQGGRSSYNSPLHF
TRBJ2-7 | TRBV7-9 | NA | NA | TGTGCCAGCAGCGACACACAGGGTTACGAGCAGTACTTC | CASSDTQGYEQYF
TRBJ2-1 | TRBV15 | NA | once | TGTGCCACCAGCCCCCCTGCCCGGTCCTACAATGAGCAGTTCTTC | CATSPPARSYNEQFF
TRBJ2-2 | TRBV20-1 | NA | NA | TGCAGTGCTAGGGGGACATTGACCGGGGAGCTGTTTTTT | CSARGTLTGELFF
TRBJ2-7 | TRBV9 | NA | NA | TGTGCCAGCAGCGTATCGGGGCCGGGCGAGCAGTACTTC | CASSVSGPGEQYF
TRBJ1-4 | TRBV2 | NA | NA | TGTGCCAGCAGCTATCCGGGACTAGGCGATGAAAAACTGTTTTTT | CASSYPGLGDEKLFF
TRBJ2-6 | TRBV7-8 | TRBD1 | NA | TGTGCCAGCATCGCCCTGGGAACAGGGGGCGTATCTGGGGCCAACGTCCTGACTTTC | CASIALGTGGVSGANVLTF
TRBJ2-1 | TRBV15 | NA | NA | TGTGCCACCAGCTCCCTGACAGGGCTGGGGGGTGATGAGCAGTTCTTC | CATSSLTGLGGDEQFF
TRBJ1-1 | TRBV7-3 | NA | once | TGTGCCAGCAGCTTGGCTACGGGCACTGAAGCTTTCTTT | CASSLATGTEAFF
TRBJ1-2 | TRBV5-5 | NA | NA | TGTGCCAGCAGCCCGAGTCAGGTACTGGGCTATGGCTACACCTTC | CASSPSQVLGYGYTF
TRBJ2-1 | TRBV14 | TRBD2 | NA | TGTGCCAGCAGCCCTTGGACTAGCCGTGGTGAGCAGTTCTTC | CASSPWTSRGEQFF
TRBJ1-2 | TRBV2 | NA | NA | NA | CASSTSAYNEQFFGPGTRLTF
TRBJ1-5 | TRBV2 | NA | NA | TGTGCCAGCAGTGAAGGAAGGGTGAGGGGTCAGCCCCAGCATTTT | CASSEGRVRGQPQHF
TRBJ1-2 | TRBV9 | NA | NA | TGTGCCAGCAGCCCGAATGCTAACTATGGCTACACCTTC | CASSPNANYGYTF
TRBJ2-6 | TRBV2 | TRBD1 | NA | TGTGCCAGCAGCCAAGTAGCAGGGGGTGCTCTATCTGGGGCCAACGTCCTGACTTTC | CASSQVAGGALSGANVLTF
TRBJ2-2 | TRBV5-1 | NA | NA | TGCGCCAGCAGCTTGGGAGCGGCGAACACCGGGGAGCTGTTTTTT | CASSLGAANTGELFF
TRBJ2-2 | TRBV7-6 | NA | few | TGTGCCAGCAGCTTAGTGATCTCTAAAAACACCGGGGAGCTGTTTTTT | CASSLVISKNTGELFF
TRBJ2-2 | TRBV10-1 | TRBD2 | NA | TGCGCCAGCAGTGAGGGACTAGCGGGGGCGGACACCGGGGAGCTGTTTTTT | CASSEGLAGADTGELFF